These 21 T cell receptor beta chains were all obtained from the same sample, sequenced in a study of regulatory T cells in long-lasting Graves disease. As to time point: newly diagnosed GD, antithyroid drugs for less than 3 months. Making the TCR library involved RNA that had been extracted from PBMCs. Building of the TCR beta libraries involved iRepertoire HTBI primers and Arm-PCR of CDR3 regions. In TCRdb, the multiplex PCR reads were re-called with MiXCR into one record per CDR3 protein. The sample contains about 620,000 distinct CDR3 sequences, 15% to 20% of which appear only once. This sample also appeared in a second study, on T cells in Graves' hyperthyroidism and ophthalmopathy.

This sample comprised peripheral blood mononuclear cells (PBMCs), obtained at new diagnosis, from a patient treated with antithyroid drugs. These receptors were obtained from a woman in her 30s with Graves disease.

The sample holds many counts of this clonotype. V usage is TRBV12-3 or TRBV12-4 and J usage is TRBJ2-6; the D is unclear. The CDR3 has 14 amino acids. Trimming pared 5 bases from V and 0 bases from J, leaving 5 bases between. The CDR3 region is CASSLHSGANVLTF. Here the CDR3 DNA reads TGTGCCAGCAGTCTGCACTCTGGGGCCAACGTCCTGACTTTC.

This clonotype was found a few times. The chain joins TRBV5-1 to TRBJ2-5, with TRBD1 matching 7 bases. Trimming at V came to 2 bases and at J to 3 bases, leaving 4 bases not matched to a gene. The CDR3 covers 14 residues. Germline CDR1 and CDR2: SGHRS and YFSETQ. The CDR3 region is CASSLQTGKETQYF. CDR3 sequence (DNA): TGCGCCAGCAGCTTACAGACAGGGAAAGAGACCCAGTACTTC.

A few counts support this clonotype. V and J are TRBV29-1 and TRBJ1-4; D might be TRBD1 (5 bases). Trimming removed 4 bases from V and 8 bases from J, with 11 bases in between. Germline CDR1 SQVTM, CDR2 ANQGSEA. CDR3 length: 12 amino acids. CDR3 in DNA: TGCAGCGTTGTGGGGGTTGGGGAAAAACTGTTTTTT. Translating gives CSVVGVGEKLFF.

This sequence joins TRBV5-5 and TRBJ2-1, with D possibly being TRBD1 or TRBD2 (5 bases each). Germline CDR1 reads SGHKS; CDR2 reads YYEKEE (reference sequence). The CDR3 has 13 amino acids. The ends were cut back, 3 bases at V and 6 bases at J, with 10 bases in the middle. CDR3 in amino acids: CASSSGPSNEQFF. CDR3 in DNA: TGTGCCAGCAGCTCGGGACCGAGCAATGAGCAGTTCTTC.

The genes are TRBV28 and TRBJ2-5, with 14 bases identical to TRBD2. The germline gives CDR1 MDHEN, CDR2 SYDVKM. The CDR3 has 16 amino acids. V lost 6 bases, J lost 5 bases, and 8 bases stayed unmatched. This chain's CDR3 is CASSLGTSGSWETQYF. CDR3 bases: TGTGCCAGCAGCCTTGGGACTAGCGGGAGTTGGGAGACCCAGTACTTC. The full variable domain, rest sourced from reference TRBV28 and TRBJ2-5, is DVKVTQSSRYLVKRTGEKVFLECVQDMDHENMFWYRQDPGLGLRLIYFSYDVKMKEKGDIPEGYSVSREKKERFSLILESASTNQTSMYLCASSLGTSGSWETQYFGPGTRLLVL.

The rearrangement joins TRBV5-1 to TRBJ2-7, with a tentative D call TRBD1 (6 bases). V lost 3 bases to trimming and J lost 12 bases, with 19 bases between them. The CDR3 runs to 13 residues. The germline V gene encodes CDR1 SGHRS and CDR2 YFSETQ. The DNA of the CDR3 is TGCGCCAGCAGCTCCGGAGACAGGTTAGATCTGTACTTC. Protein sequence: CASSSGDRLDLYF. Full variable domain (rest looked up from reference TRBV5-1 and TRBJ2-7): KAGVTQTPRYLIKTRGQQVTLSCSPISGHRSVSWYQQTPGQGLQFLFEYFSETQRNKGNFPGRFSGRQFSNSRSEMNVSTLELGDSALYLCASSSGDRLDLYFGPGTRLTVT.

This clonotype was detected a few times. The chain joins TRBV7-6 to TRBJ1-4; D is possibly TRBD1 (5 bases). V lost 4 bases to trimming and J lost 4 bases, with 13 bases between them. In germline, CDR1 is SGHVS, CDR2 FNYEAQ. CDR3 length: 15 residues. The CDR3 coding sequence is TGTGCCAGCAGCTCCCCCTGGGGCAATAATGAAAAACTGTTTTTT. Amino acids: CASSSPWGNNEKLFF.

The chain combines TRBV6-1 with TRBJ1-1, with a possible D match to TRBD1 (6 bases). V lost 6 bases, J lost 4 bases, and 15 bases lay in between. The CDR3 is 14 amino acids. From germline, CDR1 is MNHNS and CDR2 SASEGT. This CDR3 is CASRLGGVGTEAFF. CDR3 sequence (DNA): TGTGCCAGCAGACTAGGGGGGGTGGGCACTGAAGCTTTCTTT.

This clonotype was detected a few times. This chain joins TRBV5-5 and TRBJ2-1, with TRBD1 identical over 7 bases. This CDR3 spans 15 amino acids. CDR1 is SGHKS and CDR2 is YYEKEE in the germline V gene (reference sequence). V trimming: 0 bases; J trimming: 5 bases; junction bases outside the gene matches: 5. The CDR3 DNA reads TGTGCCAGCAGCTTGGCGGGACAGAGGAACAATGAGCAGTTCTTC. It is translated as CASSLAGQRNNEQFF.

This clonotype was seen more than once but under ten times. The J gene is TRBJ2-1, the V gene TRBV27; the D is unclear. CDR1 MNHEY and CDR2 SMNVEV come from the germline V gene (reference sequence). Trimming took off 3 bases at V and 9 bases at J, with 12 bases between the two ends. This CDR3 region has 13 residues. CDR3: CASSFFTNGEQFF. CDR3 nucleotide sequence: TGTGCCAGCAGTTTTTTTACTAACGGTGAGCAGTTCTTC.

This chain connects TRBV27 to TRBJ1-1; D possibly corresponds to TRBD1 (5 bases). Trimming left V 8 bases short and J 0 bases short, with 16 bases between. The CDR3 runs to 15 residues. CDR1 is MNHEY and CDR2 is SMNVEV in the germline V gene (reference sequence). Here the CDR3 DNA reads TGTGCCAGCCTTGGGTGGGGCCAAATGAACACTGAAGCTTTCTTT. Protein product: CASLGWGQMNTEAFF.

The chain links TRBV28 to TRBJ1-2; D gene ambiguous. V lost 5 bases to trimming and J lost 4 bases, with 11 bases between them. This CDR3 is 13 amino acids long. Germline CDR1 reads MDHEN; CDR2 reads SYDVKM. The CDR3 spells CASSAAGFYGYTF. DNA of the CDR3: TGTGCCAGCAGTGCGGCGGGGTTCTATGGCTACACCTTC.

This clonotype has ten or more counts. The chain uses TRBV28 and TRBJ2-5; D not certain. Looked up from germline, CDR1 is MDHEN and CDR2 is SYDVKM. V lost 7 bases to trimming and J lost 2 bases, with 14 bases between them. The CDR3 has 14 amino acids. The CDR3 bases are TGTGCCAGCACCGGAGCCCACATTCAAGAGACCCAGTACTTC. It specifies CASTGAHIQETQYF.

The J gene is TRBJ1-2, the V gene TRBV7-2; 10 bases match TRBD1. Losses at the gene ends were 4 bases for V and 5 bases for J; bases not matched to a gene: 4. The CDR3 has 14 amino acids. Germline lookup yields CDR1 SGHTA and CDR2 FQGNSA. CDR3 sequence reads: CASSSTGQGYGYTF. Here the CDR3 DNA reads TGTGCCAGCAGCTCGACGGGACAGGGGTATGGCTACACCTTC. Drawing the rest from reference TRBV7-2 and TRBJ1-2, the complete variable domain is GAGVSQSPSNKVTEKGKDVELRCDPISGHTALYWYRQSLGQGLEFLIYFQGNSAPDKSGLPSDRFSAERTGGSVSTLTIQRTQQEDSAVYLCASSSTGQGYGYTFGSGTRLTVV.

The chain links TRBV3-1 to TRBJ2-7; D is uncertain. Per the germline V gene, CDR1 is LGHDT and CDR2 is YNNKEL (reference sequence). Trimming pared 0 bases from V and 6 bases from J, leaving 6 bases between. The CDR3 length is 12 residues. The CDR3 DNA follows: TGTGCCAGCAGCCAAGAGGCCCGCGAGCAGTACTTC. This translates into CASSQEAREQYF.

CDR3 in amino acids: CATYGGTVVAGRRANEQFF. The CDR3 DNA is TGTGCCACCTATGGAGGGACTGTGGTAGCGGGCCGAAGGGCAAATGAGCAGTTCTTC. The rearrangement uses TRBV24-1 and TRBJ2-1; 7 bases are a match to TRBD2. Trimming cost V 9 bases and J 7 bases; bases outside gene matches: 26. This CDR3 comprises 19 residues. The germline V gene has CDR1 KGHDR and CDR2 SFDVKD.

This clonotype was detected ten times or more. The V call is TRBV20-1, the J call TRBJ2-5; perhaps TRBD1 as D (5 bases). The CDR3 runs to 14 residues. CDR1 is DFQATT, CDR2 SNEGSKA, per germline (reference sequence). The V end lost 4 bases, the J end lost 0 bases, and 12 bases lay between the germline ends. The CDR3 loop is CSAIDSFHQETQYF. In nucleotides, the CDR3 is TGCAGTGCTATCGACAGCTTCCACCAAGAGACCCAGTACTTC.

The chain couples TRBV18 to TRBJ1-1; no firm D call. The CDR3 has 15 residues. Germline CDR1 KGHSH, CDR2 LQKENI. V lost 6 bases to trimming and J lost 0 bases, with 14 bases between them. This CDR3 reads CASSALSGMNTEAFF. In DNA form, the CDR3 reads TGTGCCAGCTCCGCCTTGAGTGGAATGAACACTGAAGCTTTCTTT.

This clonotype showed up many times. The V and J genes are TRBV11-2 and TRBJ2-1; 7 bases map to TRBD2. V lost 5 bases, J lost 9 bases, and 13 bases stayed unmatched. Germline lookup yields CDR1 SGHAT and CDR2 FQNNGV. The CDR3 is 15 amino acids. CDR3 sequence: CASSPHLGREIEQFF. In DNA, the CDR3 is TGTGCCAGCAGCCCCCATCTTGGGCGGGAGATTGAGCAGTTCTTC.

This clonotype was counted many times. This chain connects TRBV2 to TRBJ2-1; D may match TRBD1 or TRBD2 (5 bases each). CDR3 length equals 13 residues. In germline, CDR1 is SNHLY, CDR2 FYNNEI. With 6 bases removed from V and 0 bases from J, the gap between germline ends came to 6 bases. CDR3 protein: CASRGDSYNEQFF. The CDR3 DNA sequence: TGTGCCAGCAGGGGGGACTCCTACAATGAGCAGTTCTTC.

There are many counts of this clonotype. The J gene is TRBJ2-1, the V gene TRBV5-1, with 8 bases fitting TRBD1. Germline loops: CDR1 SGHRS, CDR2 YFSETQ. CDR3 size: 16 residues. J was trimmed by 8 bases and V by 4 bases; bases with no gene match: 14. The CDR3 sequence is CASSPSVRGLGDEQFF. CDR3 nucleotides: TGCGCCAGCAGCCCGTCCGTCAGGGGGCTAGGCGATGAGCAGTTCTTC.